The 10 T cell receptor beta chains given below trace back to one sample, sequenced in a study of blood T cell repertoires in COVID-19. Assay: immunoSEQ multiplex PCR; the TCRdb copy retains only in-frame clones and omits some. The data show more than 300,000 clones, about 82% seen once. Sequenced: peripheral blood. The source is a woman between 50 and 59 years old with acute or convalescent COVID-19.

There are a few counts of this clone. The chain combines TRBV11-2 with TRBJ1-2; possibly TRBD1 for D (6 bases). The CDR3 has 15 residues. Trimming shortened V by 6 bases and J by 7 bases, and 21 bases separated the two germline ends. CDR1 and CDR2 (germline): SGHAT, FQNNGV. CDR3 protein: CASSSPRQAVVGYTF. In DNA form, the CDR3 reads TGTGCCAGCAGTTCGCCGAGACAGGCGGTGGTTGGCTACACCTTC. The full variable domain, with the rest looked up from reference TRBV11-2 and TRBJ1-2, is EAGVAQSPRYKIIEKRQSVAFWCNPISGHATLYWYQQILGQGPKLLIQFQNNGVVDDSQLPKDRFSAERLKGVDSTLKIQPAKLEDSAVYLCASSSPRQAVVGYTFGSGTRLTVV.

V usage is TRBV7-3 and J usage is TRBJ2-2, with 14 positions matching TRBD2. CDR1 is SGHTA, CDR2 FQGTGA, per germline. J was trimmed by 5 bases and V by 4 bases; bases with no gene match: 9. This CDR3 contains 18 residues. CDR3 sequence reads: CASSSPGTSGSTTGELFF. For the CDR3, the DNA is TGTGCCAGCAGCTCCCCCGGGACTAGCGGGAGTACGACCGGGGAGCTGTTTTTT.

The CDR3, as DNA: TGTGCCAGCAGCTTACCTAGCGGGAGCTCCTACGAGCAGTACTTC. The encoded protein is CASSLPSGSSYEQYF. The chain combines TRBV5-4 with TRBJ2-7; 10 nucleotides match TRBD2. Germline V gene sequence: CDR1 SGHNT, CDR2 YYREEE (reference sequence). The CDR3 is 15 residues long. The ends lost 2 bases at V and 0 bases at J; junction bases unmatched: 2. The full variable domain, its missing parts supplied by reference TRBV5-4 and TRBJ2-7, is ETGVTQSPTHLIKTRGQQVTLRCSSQSGHNTVSWYQQALGQGPQFIFQYYREEENGRGNFPPRFSGLQFPNYSSELNVNALELDDSALYLCASSLPSGSSYEQYFGPGTRLTVT.

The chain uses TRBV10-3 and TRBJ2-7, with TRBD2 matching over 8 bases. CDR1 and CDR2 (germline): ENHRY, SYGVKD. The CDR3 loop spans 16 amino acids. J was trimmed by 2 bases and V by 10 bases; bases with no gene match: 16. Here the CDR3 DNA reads TGTGCCACCCGTCAGCGGGAGTCAGCGGGAACCTACGAGCAGTACTTC. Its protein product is CATRQRESAGTYEQYF.

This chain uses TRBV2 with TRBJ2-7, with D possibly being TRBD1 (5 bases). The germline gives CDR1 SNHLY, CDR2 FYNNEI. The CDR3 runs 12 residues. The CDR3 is CVTGAYSYEQYF. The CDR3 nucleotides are TGTGTAACAGGAGCTTACTCCTACGAGCAGTACTTC.

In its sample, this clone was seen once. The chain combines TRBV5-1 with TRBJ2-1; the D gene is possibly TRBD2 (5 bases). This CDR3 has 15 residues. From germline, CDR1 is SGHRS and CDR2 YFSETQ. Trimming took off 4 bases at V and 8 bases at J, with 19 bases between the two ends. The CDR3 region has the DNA TGCGCCAGCAGCCTCATGTCCGGGAATGGACATGAGCAGTTCTTC. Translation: CASSLMSGNGHEQFF. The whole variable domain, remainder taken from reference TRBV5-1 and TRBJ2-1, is KAGVTQTPRYLIKTRGQQVTLSCSPISGHRSVSWYQQTPGQGLQFLFEYFSETQRNKGNFPGRFSGRQFSNSRSEMNVSTLELGDSALYLCASSLMSGNGHEQFFGPGTRLTVL.

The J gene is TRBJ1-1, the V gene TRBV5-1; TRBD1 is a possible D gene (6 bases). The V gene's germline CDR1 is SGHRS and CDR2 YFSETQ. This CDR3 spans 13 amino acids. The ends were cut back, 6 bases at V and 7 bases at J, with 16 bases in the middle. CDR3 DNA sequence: TGCGCCAGCACCCGACAGGATGGCAATGAAGCTTTCTTT. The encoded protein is CASTRQDGNEAFF. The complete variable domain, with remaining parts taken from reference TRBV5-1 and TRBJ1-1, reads KAGVTQTPRYLIKTRGQQVTLSCSPISGHRSVSWYQQTPGQGLQFLFEYFSETQRNKGNFPGRFSGRQFSNSRSEMNVSTLELGDSALYLCASTRQDGNEAFFGQGTRLTVV.

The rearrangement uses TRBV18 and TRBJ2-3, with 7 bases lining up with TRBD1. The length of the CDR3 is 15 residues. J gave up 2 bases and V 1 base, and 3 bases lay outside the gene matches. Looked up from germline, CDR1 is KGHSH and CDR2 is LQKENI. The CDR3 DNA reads TGTGCCAGCTCACCACAGGGGGCCCTCACAGATACGCAGTATTTT. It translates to CASSPQGALTDTQYF.

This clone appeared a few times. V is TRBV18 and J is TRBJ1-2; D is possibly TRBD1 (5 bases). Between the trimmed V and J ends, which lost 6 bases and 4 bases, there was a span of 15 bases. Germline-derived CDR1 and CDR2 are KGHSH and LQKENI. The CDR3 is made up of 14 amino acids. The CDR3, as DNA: TGTGCCAGCTCGCCGGGGGTTTCGCTCTATGGCTACACCTTC. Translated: CASSPGVSLYGYTF.

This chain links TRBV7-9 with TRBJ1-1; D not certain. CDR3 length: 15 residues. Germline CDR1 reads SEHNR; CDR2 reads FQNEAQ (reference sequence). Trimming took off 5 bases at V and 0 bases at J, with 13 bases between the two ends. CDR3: CASSPDIGVNTEAFF. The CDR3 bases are TGTGCCAGCAGCCCAGATATCGGGGTGAACACTGAAGCTTTCTTT.